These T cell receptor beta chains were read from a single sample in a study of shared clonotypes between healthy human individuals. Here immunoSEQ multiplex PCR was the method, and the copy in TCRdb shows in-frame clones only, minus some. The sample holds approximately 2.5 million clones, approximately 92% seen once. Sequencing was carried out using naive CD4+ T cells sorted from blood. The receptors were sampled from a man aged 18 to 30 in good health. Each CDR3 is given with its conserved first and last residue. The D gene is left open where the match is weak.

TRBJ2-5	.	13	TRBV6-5	CASSYFIQETQYF	TGTGCCAGCAGTTACTTTATCCAAGAGACCCAGTACTTC
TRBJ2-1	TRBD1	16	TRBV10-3	CAISADGTGRVNEQFF	TGTGCCATCAGTGCCGACGGGACAGGGCGGGTCAATGAGCAGTTCTTC
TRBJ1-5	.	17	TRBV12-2	CASRLTGGCRVSQPQHF	TGTGCAAGTCGCTTAACAGGAGGGTGCAGAGTTAGTCAGCCCCAGCATTTT
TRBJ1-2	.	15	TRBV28	CATSLRLGGIYGYTF	TGTGCCACCTCACTCCGCCTGGGAGGGATCTATGGCTACACCTTC
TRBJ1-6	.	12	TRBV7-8	CASSLAGSPLHF	TGTGCCAGCAGTCTTGCTGGTTCACCCCTCCACTTT
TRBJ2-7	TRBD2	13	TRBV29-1	CSARTSDSYEQYF	TGCAGCGCCCGGACTAGCGACTCCTACGAGCAGTACTTC
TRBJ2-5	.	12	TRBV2	CASDGGGETQYF	TGTGCCAGCGACGGTGGAGGAGAGACCCAGTACTTC
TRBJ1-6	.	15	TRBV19	CASLCDMGNNSPLHF	TGTGCCAGTCTATGTGACATGGGGAATAATTCACCCCTCCACTTT
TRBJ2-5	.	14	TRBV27	CASGGGGLGETQYF	TGTGCCAGCGGGGGAGGGGGCCTGGGGGAGACCCAGTACTTC
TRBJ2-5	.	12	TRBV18	CASSPWMETQYF	TGTGCCAGCTCACCTTGGATGGAGACCCAGTACTTC
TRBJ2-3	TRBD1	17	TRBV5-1	CASSSGFGTVSTDTQYF	TGCGCCAGCAGTTCTGGATTCGGGACAGTAAGCACAGATACGCAGTATTTT
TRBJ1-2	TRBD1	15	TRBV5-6	CASSRGDRGGYGYTF	TGTGCCAGCAGCCGGGGGGACAGGGGTGGCTATGGCTACACCTTC
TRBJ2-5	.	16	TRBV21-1	CASSKETSGFEETQYF	TGTGCCAGCAGCAAAGAGACTAGCGGCTTTGAGGAGACCCAGTACTTC
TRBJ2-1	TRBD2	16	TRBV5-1	CASSPWTEGTSGSQFF	TGCGCCAGCAGCCCGTGGACGGAAGGGACTAGCGGGAGCCAGTTCTTC